Below, 3 T cell receptor beta chains from the same sample are listed, as sequenced in a study of shared T cell receptors in the human thymus. This table comes from immunoSEQ multiplex PCR, and its TCRdb copy is limited to in-frame clones, with some not included. Among some 700,000 clones listed, over 75% were seen once. This sample was shared with a second study, whose subject was human thymus T cells.

Sequencing was done on a sample of thymocytes. These receptors were obtained from a boy under three years old with a congenital heart defect.

The rearrangement joins TRBV30 to TRBJ1-1, with TRBD1 identical over 11 bases. The CDR3 length is 16 residues. J was trimmed by 4 bases and V by 8 bases; bases with no gene match: 15. The germline V gene has CDR1 GTSNPN and CDR2 SVGIG (reference sequence). CDR3 residues: CAAIKALGQGVTEAFF. The CDR3 DNA reads TGTGCCGCTATCAAGGCCTTGGGACAGGGGGTCACTGAAGCTTTCTTT.

This chain connects TRBV6-5 to TRBJ2-5, with a tentative D call TRBD1 (5 bases). Between the trimmed V and J ends, which lost 4 bases and 3 bases, there was a span of 9 bases. Germline V CDR1 and CDR2: MNHEY, SVGAGI. The CDR3 sequence is 13 residues long. The CDR3 DNA reads TGTGCCAGCAGTTCCCAGGGCAAAGAGACCCAGTACTTC. Its protein is CASSSQGKETQYF.

The table lists this clone with a few counts. This rearrangement joins TRBV9 to TRBJ1-1; 8 nucleotides agree with TRBD1. Germline V CDR1 and CDR2: SGDLS, YYNGEE. The CDR3 totals 15 residues. The V gene end was trimmed by 0 bases and the J gene end by 4 bases; junction bases not matched to a gene: 5. The CDR3, as DNA: TGTGCCAGCAGCGTAGTTTCAGGGGGCGGCACTGAAGCTTTCTTT. Protein: CASSVVSGGGTEAFF. The full variable domain, with the rest looked up from reference TRBV9 and TRBJ1-1, is DSGVTQTPKHLITATGQRVTLRCSPRSGDLSVYWYQQSLDQGLQFLIQYYNGEERAKGNILERFSAQQFPDLHSELNLSSLELGDSALYFCASSVVSGGGTEAFFGQGTRLTVV.